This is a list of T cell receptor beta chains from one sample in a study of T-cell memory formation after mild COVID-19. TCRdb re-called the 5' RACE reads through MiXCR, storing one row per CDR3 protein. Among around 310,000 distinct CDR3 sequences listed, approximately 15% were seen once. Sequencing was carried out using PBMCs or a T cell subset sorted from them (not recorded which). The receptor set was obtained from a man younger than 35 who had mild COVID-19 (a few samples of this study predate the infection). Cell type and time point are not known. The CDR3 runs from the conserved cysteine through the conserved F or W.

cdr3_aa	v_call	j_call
CASKDRGRDTQYF	TRBV23-1	TRBJ2-3
CASSQANLVGSSYNEQFF	TRBV4-1	TRBJ2-1
CASSFQGESYEQYF	TRBV5-6	TRBJ2-7
CASSDEADGAQYF	TRBV6-4	TRBJ2-5
CASRRTGDTDTQYF	TRBV4-1	TRBJ2-3
CASMPGQGRYYGYTF	TRBV19	TRBJ1-2
CASSRIQDSKGNIQYF	TRBV11-2	TRBJ2-4
CASSLATPRPFF	TRBV11-2	TRBJ2-1
CASSDAGKDTEAFF	TRBV5-1	TRBJ1-1
CAISVGSGNTIYF	TRBV10-3	TRBJ1-3
CASSDRAGVEEQFF	TRBV2	TRBJ2-1
CATSITPYSGNTIYF	TRBV15	TRBJ1-3
CASTPLIMNTEAFF	TRBV6-2/TRBV6-3	TRBJ1-1
CASSQDPGTGAMRYNSPLHF	TRBV4-2	TRBJ1-6
CASSLEHAVFTF	TRBV7-9	TRBJ1-2
CASSPGQGQGVIYGYTF	TRBV18	TRBJ1-2
CAIRETGGNTDTQYF	TRBV10-3	TRBJ2-3
CASSRDGQETQYF	TRBV5-1	TRBJ2-5
CASSPWDSGELFF	TRBV6-5	TRBJ2-2
CASRVRQVTPSGANVLTF	TRBV12-3/TRBV12-4	TRBJ2-6
CASSARDRGNTIYF	TRBV25-1	TRBJ1-3
CASSPGMRETQYF	TRBV5-1	TRBJ2-5
CASSSRAGGRDTQYF	TRBV7-2	TRBJ2-3
CASSSGTGYEAFF	TRBV6-6	TRBJ1-1
CASRAQGDRDTQYF	TRBV5-1	TRBJ2-3
CATSPTPRSGGNF	TRBV24-1	TRBJ1-5
CASSGGTEKNSPLHF	TRBV6-1	TRBJ1-6
CASSLVTGGLLTPLHF	TRBV5-1	TRBJ1-6
CASSERTGLTGELFF	TRBV5-1	TRBJ2-2
CSALPARGHRQETQYF	TRBV20-1	TRBJ2-5
CASSTGQRMNTEAFF	TRBV13	TRBJ1-1
CASSLQGDVNQPQHF	TRBV27	TRBJ1-5
CASAPLRQTSYGYTF	TRBV12-3/TRBV12-4	TRBJ1-2
CASAERETQYF	TRBV19	TRBJ2-5
CASSSRTGSNYGYTF	TRBV7-9	TRBJ1-2
CASRQGGQGAYIDTEAFF	TRBV23-1	TRBJ1-1
CASRSMRGGPDTQYF	TRBV6-2/TRBV6-3	TRBJ2-3
CASSLRTSLYNEQFF	TRBV7-2	TRBJ2-1
CASSSRERETQYF	TRBV27	TRBJ2-5
CASTAHFGTTNNEQFF	TRBV28	TRBJ2-1
CASSQDRSVVRQFF	TRBV4-3	TRBJ2-1
CASSREGVNTEAFF	TRBV4-2	TRBJ1-1
CASYDSYNEQFF	TRBV6-6	TRBJ2-1
CASTLWANEQFF	TRBV12-3/TRBV12-4	TRBJ2-1
CATLLGGSGETQYF	TRBV12-3/TRBV12-4	TRBJ2-5
CAWATTGLQPQHF	TRBV30	TRBJ1-5
CASAPSDRAFGYTF	TRBV12-3/TRBV12-4	TRBJ1-2
CASSLASRGRESTEAFF	TRBV7-6	TRBJ1-1
CASNGGDYYEQYF	TRBV2	TRBJ2-7
CASSWFYTGELFF	TRBV7-9	TRBJ2-2
CASSRTSGTYHREQFF	TRBV5-4	TRBJ2-1
CASSQSQRVDTQYF	TRBV7-9	TRBJ2-3
CASSLVVTGFRYGYTF	TRBV7-8	TRBJ1-2
CASSPTGARPEYTQYF	TRBV7-9	TRBJ2-3